In this sample, the clone carrying this T cell receptor beta chain turned up a few times. Its matching antigen is unknown. Replicate PCRs for sorted subsets used approximately 220 ng DNA; this equaled around 28,000 T cell genomes. Per the authors' pipeline: Owing to the provision of junction-only sequences devoid of quality scores by immunoSEQ, filtering differed. TCRdb's table, derived via immunoSEQ multiplex PCR, lists solely in-frame clones and lacks some. Clone size and the V and J calls come from that table; the DNA yielded D and trimming. This repertoire shows around 1 million clones, over 75% found once; its top ten account for about 1.5%. The data originate from a study of shared clonotypes between healthy human individuals. V dropped 0 bases and J dropped 5 bases, with 10 bases sitting between them. This CDR3 spans 14 amino acids. Per the germline V gene, CDR1 is SGHAT and CDR2 is FQNNGV. Overall study results and limits: The study's rarefaction showed incomplete sorted-subset sequencing despite large depth. Sharing across four donors was highest in naive CD4 (approximately 5%) and lowest in memory CD8 (about 0.4%).

The sample taken for sequencing was memory CD4+ T cells sorted from blood. The subset: CD45RA-negative fraction. The rearrangement links TRBV11-2 to TRBJ1-1; D is perhaps TRBD1 (6 bases). The receptor comes from a young man in good health. CDR3 DNA sequence: TGTGCCAGCAGCTTAGATAGGGGGAGGACTGAAGCTTTCTTT. Translating it yields CASSLDRGRTEAFF.